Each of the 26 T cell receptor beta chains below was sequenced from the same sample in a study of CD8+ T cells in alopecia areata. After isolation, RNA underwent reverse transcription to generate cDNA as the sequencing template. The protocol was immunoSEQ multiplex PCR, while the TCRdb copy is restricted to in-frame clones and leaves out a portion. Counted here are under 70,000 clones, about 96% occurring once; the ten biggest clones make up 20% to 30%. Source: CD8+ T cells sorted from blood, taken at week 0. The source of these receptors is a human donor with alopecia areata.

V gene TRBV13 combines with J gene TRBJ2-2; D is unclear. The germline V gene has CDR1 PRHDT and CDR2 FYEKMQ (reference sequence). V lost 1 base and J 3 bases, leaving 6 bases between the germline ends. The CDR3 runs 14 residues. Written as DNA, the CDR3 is TGTGCCAGCAGCTTAGATAGGGACACCGGGGAGCTGTTTTTT. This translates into CASSLDRDTGELFF.

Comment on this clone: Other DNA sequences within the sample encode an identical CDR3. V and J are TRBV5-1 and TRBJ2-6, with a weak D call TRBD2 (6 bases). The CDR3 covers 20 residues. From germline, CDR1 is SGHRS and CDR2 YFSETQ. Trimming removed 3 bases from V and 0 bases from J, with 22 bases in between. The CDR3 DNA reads TGCGCCAGCAGCTACGCCCCAACGGTAGCGGCATACTCTGGGGCCAACGTCCTGACTTTC. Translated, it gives CASSYAPTVAAYSGANVLTF.

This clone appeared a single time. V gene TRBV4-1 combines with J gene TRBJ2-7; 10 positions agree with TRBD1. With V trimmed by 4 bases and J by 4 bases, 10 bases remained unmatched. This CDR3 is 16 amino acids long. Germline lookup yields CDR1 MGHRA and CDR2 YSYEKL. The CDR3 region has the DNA TGCGCCAGCAGCCCACTGGGACAGGGGATACAGTACGAGCAGTACTTC. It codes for CASSPLGQGIQYEQYF.

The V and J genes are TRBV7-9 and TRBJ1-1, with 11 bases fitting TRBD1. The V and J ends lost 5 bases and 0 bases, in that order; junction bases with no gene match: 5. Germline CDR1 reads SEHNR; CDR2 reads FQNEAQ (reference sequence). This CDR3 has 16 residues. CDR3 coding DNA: TGTGCCAGCAGCGGCGGACAGGGGGCATTGAACACTGAAGCTTTCTTT. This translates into CASSGGQGALNTEAFF.

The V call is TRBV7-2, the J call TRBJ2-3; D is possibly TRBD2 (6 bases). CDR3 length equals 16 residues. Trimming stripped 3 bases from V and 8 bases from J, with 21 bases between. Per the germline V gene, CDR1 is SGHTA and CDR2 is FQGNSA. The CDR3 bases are TGTGCCAGCAGCTTTATACTCTCGGGACTTAATGGTACGCAGTATTTT. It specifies CASSFILSGLNGTQYF.

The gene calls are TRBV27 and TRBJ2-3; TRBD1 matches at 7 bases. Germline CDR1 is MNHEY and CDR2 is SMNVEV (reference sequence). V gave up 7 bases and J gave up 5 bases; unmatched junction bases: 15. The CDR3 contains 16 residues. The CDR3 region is CASNRGTVPAIDTQYF. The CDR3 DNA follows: TGTGCCAGCAATCGAGGGACAGTTCCCGCTATAGATACGCAGTATTTT.

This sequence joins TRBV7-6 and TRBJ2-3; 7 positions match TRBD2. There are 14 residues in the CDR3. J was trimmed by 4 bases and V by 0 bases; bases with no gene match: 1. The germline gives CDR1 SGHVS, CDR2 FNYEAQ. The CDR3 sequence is CASSLAGGADTQYF. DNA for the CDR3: TGTGCCAGCAGCTTAGCGGGAGGGGCAGATACGCAGTATTTT.

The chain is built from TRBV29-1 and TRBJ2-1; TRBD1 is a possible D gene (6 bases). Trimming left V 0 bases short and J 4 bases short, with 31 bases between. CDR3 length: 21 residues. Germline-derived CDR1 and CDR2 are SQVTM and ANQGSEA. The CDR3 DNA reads TGCAGCGTTGAAGATCAAAACCTCGGGAAACGTATGCAGGGGTTTTACAATGAGCAGTTCTTC. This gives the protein CSVEDQNLGKRMQGFYNEQFF.

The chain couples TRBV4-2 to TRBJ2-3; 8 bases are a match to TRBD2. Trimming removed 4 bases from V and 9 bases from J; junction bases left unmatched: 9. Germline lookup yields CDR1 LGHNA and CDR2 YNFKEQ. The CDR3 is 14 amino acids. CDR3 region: CASSPGGARDTQYF. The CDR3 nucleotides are TGTGCCAGCAGCCCGGGAGGGGCGAGGGACACGCAGTATTTT.

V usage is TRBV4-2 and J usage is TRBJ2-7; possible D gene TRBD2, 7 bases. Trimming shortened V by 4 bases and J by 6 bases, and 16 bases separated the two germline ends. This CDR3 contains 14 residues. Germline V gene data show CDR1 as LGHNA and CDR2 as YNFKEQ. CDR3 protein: CASSPGGGGAEQYF. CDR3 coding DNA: TGTGCCAGCAGCCCCGGGGGAGGGGGTGCCGAGCAGTACTTC.

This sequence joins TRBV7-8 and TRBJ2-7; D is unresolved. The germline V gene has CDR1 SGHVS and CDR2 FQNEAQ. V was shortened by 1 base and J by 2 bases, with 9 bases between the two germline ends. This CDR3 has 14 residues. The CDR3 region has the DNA TGTGCCAGCAGCTTAGTGGGGTCCGCCTACGAGCAGTACTTC. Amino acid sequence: CASSLVGSAYEQYF.

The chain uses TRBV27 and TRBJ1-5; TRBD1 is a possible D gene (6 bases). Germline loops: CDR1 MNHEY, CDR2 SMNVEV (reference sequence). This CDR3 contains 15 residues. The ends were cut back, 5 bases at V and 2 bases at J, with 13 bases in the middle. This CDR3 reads CASSPRDTGNQPQHF. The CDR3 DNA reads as TGTGCCAGCAGTCCCCGGGACACCGGCAATCAGCCCCAGCATTTT.

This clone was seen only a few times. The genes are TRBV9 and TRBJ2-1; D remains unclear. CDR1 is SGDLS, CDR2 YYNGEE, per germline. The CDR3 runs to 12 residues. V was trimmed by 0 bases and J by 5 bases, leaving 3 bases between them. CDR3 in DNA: TGTGCCAGCAGCGTAGATAACAATGAGCAGTTCTTC. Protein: CASSVDNNEQFF.

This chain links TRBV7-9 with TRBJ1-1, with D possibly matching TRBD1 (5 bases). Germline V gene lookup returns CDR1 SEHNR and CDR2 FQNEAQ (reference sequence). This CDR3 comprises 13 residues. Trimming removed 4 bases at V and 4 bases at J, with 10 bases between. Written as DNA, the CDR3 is TGTGCCAGCAGCTCGGGACGCGGCACTGAAGCTTTCTTT. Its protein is CASSSGRGTEAFF.

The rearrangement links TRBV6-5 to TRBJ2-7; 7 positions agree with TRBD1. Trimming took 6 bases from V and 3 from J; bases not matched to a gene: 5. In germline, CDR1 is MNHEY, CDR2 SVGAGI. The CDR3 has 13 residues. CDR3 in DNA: TGTGCCAGCAGCCCAGACAGGGTCTACGAGCAGTACTTC. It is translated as CASSPDRVYEQYF.

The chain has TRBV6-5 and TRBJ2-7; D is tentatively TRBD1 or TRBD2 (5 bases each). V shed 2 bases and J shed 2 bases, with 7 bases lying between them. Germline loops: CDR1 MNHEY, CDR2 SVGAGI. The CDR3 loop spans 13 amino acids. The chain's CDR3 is CASSYGGTYEQYF. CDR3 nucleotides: TGTGCCAGCAGTTACGGGGGAACCTACGAGCAGTACTTC.

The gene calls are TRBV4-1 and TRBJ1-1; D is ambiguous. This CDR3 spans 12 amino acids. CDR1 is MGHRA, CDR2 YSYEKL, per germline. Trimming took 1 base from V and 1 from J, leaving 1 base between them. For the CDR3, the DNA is TGCGCCAGCAGCCAAGGGAACACTGAAGCTTTCTTT. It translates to CASSQGNTEAFF.

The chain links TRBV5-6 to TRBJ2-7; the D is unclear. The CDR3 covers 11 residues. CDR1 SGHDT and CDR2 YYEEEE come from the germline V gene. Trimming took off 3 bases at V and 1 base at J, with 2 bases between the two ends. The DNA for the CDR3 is TGTGCCAGCAGCTCATCCTACGAGCAGTACTTC. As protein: CASSSSYEQYF.

In DNA form, the CDR3 reads TGCGCCAGCAGCTTGAACCCAGGGGAAGCGTACAATGAGCAGTTCTTC. This translates into CASSLNPGEAYNEQFF. The rearrangement links TRBV5-1 to TRBJ2-1; a weak D match, TRBD1 (6 bases). Germline V CDR1 and CDR2: SGHRS, YFSETQ. CDR3 length: 16 residues. Trimming left V 1 base short and J 4 bases short, with 15 bases between.

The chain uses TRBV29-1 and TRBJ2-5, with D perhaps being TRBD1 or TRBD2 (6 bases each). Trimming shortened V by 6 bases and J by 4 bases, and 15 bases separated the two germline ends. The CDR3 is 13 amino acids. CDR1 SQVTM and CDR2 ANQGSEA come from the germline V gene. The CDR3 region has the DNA TGCAGCGTGGCGGGATCGGGGGCAGAGACCCAGTACTTC. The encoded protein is CSVAGSGAETQYF.

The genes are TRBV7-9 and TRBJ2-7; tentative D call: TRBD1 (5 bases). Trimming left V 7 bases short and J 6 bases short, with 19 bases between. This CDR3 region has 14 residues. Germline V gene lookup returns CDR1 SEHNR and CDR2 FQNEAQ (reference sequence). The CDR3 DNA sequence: TGTGCCAGCACCACGTCGGCCGACAGTTCCGAGCAGTACTTC. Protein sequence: CASTTSADSSEQYF.

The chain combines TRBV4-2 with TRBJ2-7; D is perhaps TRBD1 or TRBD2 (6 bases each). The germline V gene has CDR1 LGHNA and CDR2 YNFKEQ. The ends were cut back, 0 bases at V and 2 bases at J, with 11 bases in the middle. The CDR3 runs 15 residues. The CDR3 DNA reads TGTGCCAGCAGCCAAGATTGGGGGGCGCCCTACGAGCAGTACTTC. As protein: CASSQDWGAPYEQYF.

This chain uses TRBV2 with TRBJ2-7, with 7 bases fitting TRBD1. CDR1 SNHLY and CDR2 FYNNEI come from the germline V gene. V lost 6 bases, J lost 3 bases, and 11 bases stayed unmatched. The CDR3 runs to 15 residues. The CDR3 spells CASSLATGVHYEQYF. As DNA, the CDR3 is TGTGCCAGCAGCCTCGCCACAGGGGTCCACTACGAGCAGTACTTC.

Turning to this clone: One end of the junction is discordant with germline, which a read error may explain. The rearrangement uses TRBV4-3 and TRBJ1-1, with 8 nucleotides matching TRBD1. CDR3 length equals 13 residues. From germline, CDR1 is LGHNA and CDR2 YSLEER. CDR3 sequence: CASSWTGNAEAFF. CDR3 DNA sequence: TGCGCCAGCAGTTGGACAGGGAACGCTGAAGCTTTCTTT.

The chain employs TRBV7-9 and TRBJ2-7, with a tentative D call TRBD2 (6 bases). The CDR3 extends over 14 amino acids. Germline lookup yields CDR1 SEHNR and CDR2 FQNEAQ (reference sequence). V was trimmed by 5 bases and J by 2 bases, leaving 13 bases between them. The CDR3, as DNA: TGTGCCAGCAGCCCCCGGGGGATCACCTACGAGCAGTACTTC. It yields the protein CASSPRGITYEQYF. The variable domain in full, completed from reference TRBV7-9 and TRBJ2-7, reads DTGVSQNPRHKITKRGQNVTFRCDPISEHNRLYWYRQTLGQGPEFLTYFQNEAQLEKSRLLSDRFSAERPKGSFSTLEIQRTEQGDSAMYLCASSPRGITYEQYFGPGTRLTVT.

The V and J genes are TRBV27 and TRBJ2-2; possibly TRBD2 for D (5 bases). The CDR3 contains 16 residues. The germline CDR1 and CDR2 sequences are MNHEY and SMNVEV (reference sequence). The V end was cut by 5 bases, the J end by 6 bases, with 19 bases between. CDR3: CASSGLLRTSPGELFF. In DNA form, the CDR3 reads TGTGCCAGCAGTGGGCTTCTCCGGACTTCCCCCGGGGAGCTGTTTTTT.